This TCR beta chain was recorded in a study of radiotherapy plus CTLA-4 blockade in lung cancer (dated by TCRdb to 2017 to 2018). In terms of the full investigation: Objective responses were observed in 18% of enrolled patients, and disease control was achieved in approximately 32%.

The V end loses 5 bases and the J end loses 2 bases, and a stretch of 5 bases separates them. The CDR3, from cysteine to phenylalanine, totals 11 residues. The read is trimmed to its CDR3 DNA, 33 bases read in frame from base 1. The CDR1 and CDR2 encoded by the germline V gene (reference sequence) are GTSNPN and SVGIG. Library preparation used the immunoSEQ multiplex PCR assay. TCRdb obtained this table from immuneACCESS and retained in-frame rearrangements with V and J assigned. These tables miss some clones; where compared with another copy, unresolved V genes account for less than half of the shortfall, and the remainder is unexplained. Within this sample are about 49,000 clones, with around 84% of them counted one time only. Clones ranked in the top ten supply approximately 30% of the sample. For this clone: Its antigen is not yet known. No base quality values were provided; no much bigger clone lies one nucleotide off.

The study evaluated CTLA-4 blockade (ipilimumab) given together with focal radiation therapy in patients who had chemo-refractory metastatic non-small-cell lung cancer. Results and caveats for the whole study, not just this receptor: After treatment with radiotherapy and ipilimumab, TCR clones that came from tumors expanded in the peripheral blood. Increased serum interferon-beta after radiation, together with early dynamic changes in blood T cell clones, were reported to be the strongest predictors of response.

The source of this sequence is a human donor with non-small cell lung cancer whose response to radiotherapy plus ipilimumab could not be evaluated. The sequenced sample was peripheral blood, obtained from a patient treated with radiotherapy plus ipilimumab. Recombination linked TRBV30 to TRBJ2-3, with the D gene not confidently named. The nucleotides are TGTGCCTGGGCGGACACAGATACGCAGTATTTT. Protein translation: CAWADTDTQYF.